This T cell receptor (beta chain) was recovered during a study of blood T cell repertoires in COVID-19. Overall study context: Sites across the United States, Italy and Spain contributed samples from acute and convalescent COVID-19. T cells, B-cell-depleted T cells, or PBMCs provided the cDNA or gDNA that served as material.

Seattle-derived patients entered the study during active infection and were followed longitudinally. Repertoires were generated with immunoSEQ multiplex PCR, while TCRdb's copy carries only in-frame clones and drops some. The table includes about 260,000 clones, around 90% detected once. V lost 0 bases and J lost 4, with 9 bases in between. Germline V gives CDR1 LNHDA, CDR2 SQIVND (reference sequence). The CDR3 is made up of 14 amino acids. Sequencing was performed on peripheral blood. This receptor was taken from a woman aged 55-75 years with COVID-19, enrolled during active disease. The rearrangement links TRBV19 to TRBJ1-2; no definite D call. The CDR3 nucleotides read TGTGCCAGTAGTATAGAGGCCGCCCGCTATGGCTACACCTTC. It translates to CASSIEAARYGYTF.